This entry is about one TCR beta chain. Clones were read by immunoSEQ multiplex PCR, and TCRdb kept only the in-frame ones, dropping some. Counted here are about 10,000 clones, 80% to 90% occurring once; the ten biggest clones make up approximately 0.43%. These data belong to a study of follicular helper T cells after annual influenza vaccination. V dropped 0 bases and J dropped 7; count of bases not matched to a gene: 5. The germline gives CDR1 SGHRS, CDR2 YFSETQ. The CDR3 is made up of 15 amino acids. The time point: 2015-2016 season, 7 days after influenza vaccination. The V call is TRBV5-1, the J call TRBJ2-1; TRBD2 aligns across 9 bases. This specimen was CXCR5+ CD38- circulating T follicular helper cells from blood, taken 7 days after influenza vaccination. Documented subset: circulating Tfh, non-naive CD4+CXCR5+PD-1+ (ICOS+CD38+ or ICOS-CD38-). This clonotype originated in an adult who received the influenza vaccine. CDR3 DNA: TGCGCCAGCAGCTTGGCGCTAGCGGGGAATAATGAGCAGTTCTTC. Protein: CASSLALAGNNEQFF.